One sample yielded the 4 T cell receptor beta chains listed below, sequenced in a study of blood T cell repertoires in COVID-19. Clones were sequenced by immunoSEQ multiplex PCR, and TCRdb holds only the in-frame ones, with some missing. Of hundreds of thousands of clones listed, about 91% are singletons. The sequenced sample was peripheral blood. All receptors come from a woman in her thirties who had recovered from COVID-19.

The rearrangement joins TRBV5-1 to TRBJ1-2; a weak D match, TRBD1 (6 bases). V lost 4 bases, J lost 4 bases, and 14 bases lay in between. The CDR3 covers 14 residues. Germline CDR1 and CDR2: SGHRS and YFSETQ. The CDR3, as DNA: TGCGCCAGCAGCACAGAGGGGGTTTCCTATGGCTACACCTTC. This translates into CASSTEGVSYGYTF.

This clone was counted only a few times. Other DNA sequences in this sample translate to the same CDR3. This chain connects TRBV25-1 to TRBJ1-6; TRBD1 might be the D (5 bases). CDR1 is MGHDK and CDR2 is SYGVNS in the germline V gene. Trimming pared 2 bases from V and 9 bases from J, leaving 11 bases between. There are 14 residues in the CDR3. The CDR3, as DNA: TGTGCCAGCAGTGAAGTTCAGGGAGGTTCACCCCTCCACTTT. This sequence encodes CASSEVQGGSPLHF.

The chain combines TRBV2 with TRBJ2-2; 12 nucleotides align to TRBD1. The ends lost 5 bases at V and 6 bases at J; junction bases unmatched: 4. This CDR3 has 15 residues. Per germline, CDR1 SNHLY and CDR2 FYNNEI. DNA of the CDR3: TGTGCCAGCAGTTACCGGGACAGGGGGCCCGGGGAGCTGTTTTTT. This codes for CASSYRDRGPGELFF.

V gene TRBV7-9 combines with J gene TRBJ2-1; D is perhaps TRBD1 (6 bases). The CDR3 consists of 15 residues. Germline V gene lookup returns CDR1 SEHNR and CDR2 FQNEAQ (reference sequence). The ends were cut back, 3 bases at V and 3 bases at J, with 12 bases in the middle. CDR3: CASSFRQDLYNEQFF. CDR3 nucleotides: TGTGCCAGCAGCTTTCGACAGGACCTCTACAATGAGCAGTTCTTC.